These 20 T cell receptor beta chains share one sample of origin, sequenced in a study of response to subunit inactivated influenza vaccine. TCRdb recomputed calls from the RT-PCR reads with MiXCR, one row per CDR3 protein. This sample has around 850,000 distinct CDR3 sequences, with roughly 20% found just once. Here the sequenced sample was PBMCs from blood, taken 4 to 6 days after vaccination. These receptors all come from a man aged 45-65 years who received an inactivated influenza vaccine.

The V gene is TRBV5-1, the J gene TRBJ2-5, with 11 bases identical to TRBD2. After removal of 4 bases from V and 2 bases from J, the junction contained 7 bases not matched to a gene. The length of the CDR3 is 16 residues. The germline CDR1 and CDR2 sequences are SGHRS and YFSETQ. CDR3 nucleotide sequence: TGCGCCAGCAGCATTACGACTAGCGGGGTACAAGAGACCCAGTACTTC. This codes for CASSITTSGVQETQYF.

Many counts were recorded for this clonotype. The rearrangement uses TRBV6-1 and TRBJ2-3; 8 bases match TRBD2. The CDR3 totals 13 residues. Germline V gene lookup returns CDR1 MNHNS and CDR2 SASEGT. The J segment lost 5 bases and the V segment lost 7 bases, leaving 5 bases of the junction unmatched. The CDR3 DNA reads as TGTGCCAGCACGGGACTAGGGGGAGATACGCAGTATTTT. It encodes CASTGLGGDTQYF.

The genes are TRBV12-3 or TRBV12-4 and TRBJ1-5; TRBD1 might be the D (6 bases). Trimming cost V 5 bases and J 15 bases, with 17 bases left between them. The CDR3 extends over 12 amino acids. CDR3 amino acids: CASSPGTSGRHF. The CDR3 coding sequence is TGTGCCAGCAGTCCGGGGACAAGCGGGCGGCATTTT.

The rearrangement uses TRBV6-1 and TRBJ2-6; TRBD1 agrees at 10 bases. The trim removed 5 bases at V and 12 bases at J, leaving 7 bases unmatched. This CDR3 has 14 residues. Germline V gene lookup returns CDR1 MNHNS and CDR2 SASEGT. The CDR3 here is CASSIRDRGGVLTF. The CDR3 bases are TGTGCCAGCAGTATTCGGGACAGGGGTGGCGTCCTGACTTTC.

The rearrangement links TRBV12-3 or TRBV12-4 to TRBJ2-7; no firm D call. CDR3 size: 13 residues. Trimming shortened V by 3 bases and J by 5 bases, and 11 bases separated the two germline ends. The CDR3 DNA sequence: TGTGCCAGCAGTTTGCGGTCCGGCCACGAGCAGTACTTC. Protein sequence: CASSLRSGHEQYF.

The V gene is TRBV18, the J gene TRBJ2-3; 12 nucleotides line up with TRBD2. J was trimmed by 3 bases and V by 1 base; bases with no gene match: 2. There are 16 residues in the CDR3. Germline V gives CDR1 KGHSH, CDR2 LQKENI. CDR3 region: CASSPLTSGGTDTQYF. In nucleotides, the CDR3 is TGTGCCAGCTCACCACTGACTAGCGGGGGAACAGATACGCAGTATTTT.

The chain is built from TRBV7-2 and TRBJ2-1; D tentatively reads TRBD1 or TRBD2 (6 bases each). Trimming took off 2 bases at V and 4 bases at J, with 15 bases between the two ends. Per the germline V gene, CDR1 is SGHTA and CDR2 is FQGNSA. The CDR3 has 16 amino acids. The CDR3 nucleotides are TGTGCCAGCAGCTTATTTTCGGGGGCGTTTTACAATGAGCAGTTCTTC. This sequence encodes CASSLFSGAFYNEQFF.

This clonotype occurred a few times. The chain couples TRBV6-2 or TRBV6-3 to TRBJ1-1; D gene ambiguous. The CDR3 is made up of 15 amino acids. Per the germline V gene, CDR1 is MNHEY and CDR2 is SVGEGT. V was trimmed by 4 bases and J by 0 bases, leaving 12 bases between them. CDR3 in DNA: TGTGCCAGCAGTTCTACGGATACCTTGAACACTGAAGCTTTCTTT. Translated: CASSSTDTLNTEAFF.

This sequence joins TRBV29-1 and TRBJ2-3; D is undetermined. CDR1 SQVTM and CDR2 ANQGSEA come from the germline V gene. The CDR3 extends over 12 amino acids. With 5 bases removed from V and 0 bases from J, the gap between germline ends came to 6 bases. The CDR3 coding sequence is TGCAGCGTTCGCCCTAGCACAGATACGCAGTATTTT. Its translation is CSVRPSTDTQYF.

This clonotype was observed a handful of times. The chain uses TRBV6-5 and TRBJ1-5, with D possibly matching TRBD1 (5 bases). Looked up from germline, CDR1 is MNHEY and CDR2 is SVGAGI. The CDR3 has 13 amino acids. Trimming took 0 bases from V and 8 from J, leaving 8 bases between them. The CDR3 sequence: CASSYSGGEPQHF. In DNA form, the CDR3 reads TGTGCCAGCAGTTACTCGGGGGGGGAGCCCCAGCATTTT.

The DNA for the CDR3 is TGTGCCAGCAGCTTAGGTCGGACTAGTTACAATGAGCAGTTCTTC. Translated, it gives CASSLGRTSYNEQFF. The V call is TRBV7-9, the J call TRBJ2-1; 7 bases are shared with TRBD2. The CDR3 spans 15 residues. The junction had 4 bases not matched to a gene; V was cut back by 1 base and J by 4 bases. CDR1 SEHNR and CDR2 FQNEAQ come from the germline V gene (reference sequence).

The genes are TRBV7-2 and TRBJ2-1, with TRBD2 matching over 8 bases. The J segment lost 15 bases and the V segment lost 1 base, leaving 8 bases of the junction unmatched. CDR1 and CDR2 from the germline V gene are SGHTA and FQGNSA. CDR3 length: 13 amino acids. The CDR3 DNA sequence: TGTGCCAGCAGCTTAGGGGGAAGCGGGAGCCCGTTCTTC. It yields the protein CASSLGGSGSPFF.

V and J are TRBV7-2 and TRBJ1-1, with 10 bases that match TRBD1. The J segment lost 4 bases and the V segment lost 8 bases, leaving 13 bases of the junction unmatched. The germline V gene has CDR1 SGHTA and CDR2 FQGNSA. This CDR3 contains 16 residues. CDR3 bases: TGTGCCAGCTGTAAGGACAGGGGGGTAGGGGGCACTGAAGCTTTCTTT. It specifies CASCKDRGVGGTEAFF.

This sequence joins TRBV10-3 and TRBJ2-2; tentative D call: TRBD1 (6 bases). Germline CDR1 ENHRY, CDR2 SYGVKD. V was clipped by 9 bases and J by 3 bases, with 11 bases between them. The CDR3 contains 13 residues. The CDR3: CAIGRGHTGELFF. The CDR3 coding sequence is TGTGCCATTGGCAGGGGCCACACCGGGGAGCTGTTTTTT.

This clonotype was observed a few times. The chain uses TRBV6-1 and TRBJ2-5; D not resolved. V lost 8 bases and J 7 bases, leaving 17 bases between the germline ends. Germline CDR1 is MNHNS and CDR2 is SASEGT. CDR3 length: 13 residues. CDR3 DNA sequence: TGTGCCAGCGCTTCAGCAGGCTCAACGACCCAGTACTTC. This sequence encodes CASASAGSTTQYF.

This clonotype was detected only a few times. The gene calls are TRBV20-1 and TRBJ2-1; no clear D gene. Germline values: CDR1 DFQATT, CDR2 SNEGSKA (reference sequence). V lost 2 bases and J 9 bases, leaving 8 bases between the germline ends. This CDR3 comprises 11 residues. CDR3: CSARIVGEQFF. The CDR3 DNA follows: TGCAGTGCTAGAATCGTCGGTGAGCAGTTCTTC.

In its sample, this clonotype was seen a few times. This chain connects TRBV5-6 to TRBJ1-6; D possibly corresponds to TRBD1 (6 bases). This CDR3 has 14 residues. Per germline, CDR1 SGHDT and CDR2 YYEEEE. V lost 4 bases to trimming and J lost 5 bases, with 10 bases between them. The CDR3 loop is CASSMGQDNSPLHF. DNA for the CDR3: TGTGCCAGCAGCATGGGACAAGATAATTCACCCCTCCACTTT. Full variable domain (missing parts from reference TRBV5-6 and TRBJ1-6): DAGVTQSPTHLIKTRGQQVTLRCSPKSGHDTVSWYQQALGQGPQFIFQYYEEEERQRGNFPDRFSGHQFPNYSSELNVNALLLGDSALYLCASSMGQDNSPLHFGNGTRLTVT.

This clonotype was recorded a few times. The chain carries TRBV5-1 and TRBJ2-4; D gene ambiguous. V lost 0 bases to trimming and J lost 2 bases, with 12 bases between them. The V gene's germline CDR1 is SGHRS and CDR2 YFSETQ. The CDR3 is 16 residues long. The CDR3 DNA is TGCGCCAGCAGCTTGGAACTTGGGCGGACCAAAAACATTCAGTACTTC. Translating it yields CASSLELGRTKNIQYF.

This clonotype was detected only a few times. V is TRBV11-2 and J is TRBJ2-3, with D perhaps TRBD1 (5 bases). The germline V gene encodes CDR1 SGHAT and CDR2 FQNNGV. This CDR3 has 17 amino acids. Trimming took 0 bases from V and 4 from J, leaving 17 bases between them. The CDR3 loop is CASSLDLGRVRSDTQYF. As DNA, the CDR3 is TGTGCCAGCAGCTTAGATCTTGGCAGGGTGCGTTCAGATACGCAGTATTTT. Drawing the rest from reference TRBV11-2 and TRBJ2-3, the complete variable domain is EAGVAQSPRYKIIEKRQSVAFWCNPISGHATLYWYQQILGQGPKLLIQFQNNGVVDDSQLPKDRFSAERLKGVDSTLKIQPAKLEDSAVYLCASSLDLGRVRSDTQYFGPGTRLTVL.

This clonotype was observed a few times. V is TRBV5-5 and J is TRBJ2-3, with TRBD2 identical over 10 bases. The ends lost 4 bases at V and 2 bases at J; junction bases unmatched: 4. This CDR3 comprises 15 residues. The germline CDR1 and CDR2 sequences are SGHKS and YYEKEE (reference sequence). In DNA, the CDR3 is TGTGCCAGCAGCATTAGCGGGGGGAACACAGATACGCAGTATTTT. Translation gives CASSISGGNTDTQYF.